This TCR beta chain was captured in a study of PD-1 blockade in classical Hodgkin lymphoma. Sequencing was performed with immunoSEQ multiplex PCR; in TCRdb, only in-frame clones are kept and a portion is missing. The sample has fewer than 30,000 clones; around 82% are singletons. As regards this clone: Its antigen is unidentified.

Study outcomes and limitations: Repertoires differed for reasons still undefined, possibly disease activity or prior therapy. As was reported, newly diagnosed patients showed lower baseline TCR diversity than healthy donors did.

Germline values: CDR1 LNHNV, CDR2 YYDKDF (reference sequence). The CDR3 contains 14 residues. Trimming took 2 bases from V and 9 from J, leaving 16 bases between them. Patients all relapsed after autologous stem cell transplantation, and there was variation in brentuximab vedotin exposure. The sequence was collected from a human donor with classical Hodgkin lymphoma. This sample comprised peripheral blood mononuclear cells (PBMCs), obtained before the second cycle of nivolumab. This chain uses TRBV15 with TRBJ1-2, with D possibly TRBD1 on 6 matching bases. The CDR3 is CATSRTLEGGSYTF. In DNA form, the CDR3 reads TGTGCCACCAGCAGAACACTAGAGGGGGGTAGCTACACCTTC.